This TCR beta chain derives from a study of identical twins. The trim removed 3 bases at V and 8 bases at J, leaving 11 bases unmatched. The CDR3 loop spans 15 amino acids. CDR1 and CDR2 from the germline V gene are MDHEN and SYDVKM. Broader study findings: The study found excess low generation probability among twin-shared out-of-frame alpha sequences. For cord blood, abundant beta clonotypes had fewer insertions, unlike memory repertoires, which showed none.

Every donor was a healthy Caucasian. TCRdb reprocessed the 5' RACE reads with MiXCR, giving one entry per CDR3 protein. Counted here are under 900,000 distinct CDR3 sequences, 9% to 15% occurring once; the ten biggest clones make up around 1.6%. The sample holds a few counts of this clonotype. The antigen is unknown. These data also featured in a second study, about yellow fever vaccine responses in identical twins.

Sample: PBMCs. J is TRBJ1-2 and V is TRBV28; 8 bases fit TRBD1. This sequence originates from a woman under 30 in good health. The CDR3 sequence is CASSFARQGARGYTF. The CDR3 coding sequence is TGTGCCAGCAGTTTCGCTCGGCAGGGGGCTCGGGGCTACACCTTC.